This TCR beta chain is drawn from a study of control samples from healthy donors and cancer patients. The table came from immunoSEQ multiplex PCR; TCRdb's copy has only in-frame clones and leaves some out. The sample holds approximately 2,500 clones, roughly 96% seen once. J gave up 3 bases and V 8 bases, and 6 bases lay outside the gene matches. Looked up from germline, CDR1 is MNHEY and CDR2 is SVGAGI. CDR3 size: 13 residues. The clonotype originates from a man between 65 and 80 years old with colorectal cancer. Sequenced sample: PBMCs. V is TRBV6-5 and J is TRBJ1-2; 7 bases fit TRBD1. The CDR3 sequence: CASADRVDYGYTF. The CDR3 DNA follows: TGTGCCAGCGCAGACAGGGTCGACTATGGCTACACCTTC.